Below are 21 T cell receptor beta chains sequenced from a single sample in a study of regulatory T cells in long-lasting Graves disease. HTBI primers from iRepertoire and Arm-PCR of CDR3 regions yielded the TCR beta libraries. Via MiXCR, TCRdb re-called the multiplex PCR reads, giving one row per CDR3 protein. Here the sample spans 450,000 or so distinct CDR3 sequences, around 20% being singletons. Time point meaning: persistent/refractory GD, antithyroid drugs over 5 years with positive TRAb. The TCR library was prepared using RNA isolated from PBMCs. This specimen consisted of peripheral blood mononuclear cells (PBMCs), obtained when the disease was refractory, from a patient treated with antithyroid drugs. These receptors were obtained from a female donor with Graves disease.

This clonotype was seen a handful of times. This rearrangement joins TRBV20-1 to TRBJ2-7; D ambiguous. V was shortened by 5 bases and J by 2 bases, with 19 bases between the two germline ends. CDR3 length equals 15 residues. Germline V CDR1 and CDR2: DFQATT, SNEGSKA (reference sequence). Here the CDR3 reads CSALGLATPTYEQYF. Here the CDR3 DNA reads TGCAGTGCTCTAGGGCTCGCGACTCCTACCTACGAGCAGTACTTC.

The rearrangement joins TRBV7-2 to TRBJ2-3; D remains ambiguous. The CDR3 spans 12 residues. V was trimmed by 2 bases and J by 10 bases, leaving 10 bases between them. Germline CDR1 reads SGHTA; CDR2 reads FQGNSA. The CDR3 DNA reads as TGTGCCAGCAGCTTAAGGGTTGAGGCGCAGTATTTT. Translation gives CASSLRVEAQYF.

In regard to this clonotype: A much larger clone lies a single base off, so this may be a read error. The chain combines TRBV6-1 with TRBJ1-5; no reliable D call. CDR1 is MNHNS and CDR2 is SASEGT in the germline V gene. CDR3 length: 15 amino acids. Trimming cost V 3 bases and J 4 bases, with 13 bases left between them. The CDR3 loop reads CASSEAIRVNQPQHF. The CDR3 region has the DNA TGTGCCAGCAGTGAGGCCATTCGGGTGAATCAGCCCCAGCATTTT.

This clonotype was seen at least ten times. This rearrangement joins TRBV20-1 to TRBJ1-2; D uncertain. The CDR3 is 12 amino acids. From germline, CDR1 is DFQATT and CDR2 SNEGSKA (reference sequence). The germline V and J ends were trimmed by 3 bases and 2 bases, with 7 bases remaining between them. CDR3 sequence reads: CSARYGNYGYTF. The CDR3 bases are TGCAGTGCTAGGTACGGAAACTATGGCTACACCTTC.

Note on this clonotype: The CDR3 end shows no conserved phenylalanine or tryptophan, and so a read error is likely. The rearrangement joins TRBV7-2 to TRBJ1-5; 8 bases match TRBD1. The CDR3 runs 14 residues. Germline trimming cut 1 base from V and 7 bases from J; bases unmatched to any gene: 3. CDR1 is SGHTA and CDR2 is FQGNSA in the germline V gene. The CDR3 region has the DNA TGTGCCAGCAGCTTAGATCAGGGGGCACAGCCCCAGCATTCT. It codes for CASSLDQGAQPQHS.

The V gene is TRBV12-3 or TRBV12-4, the J gene TRBJ2-5; D remains unclear. The CDR3 is 12 amino acids. V lost 8 bases and J lost 5, with 12 bases in between. CDR3 amino acids: CASLAPRETQYF. The CDR3 coding sequence is TGTGCCAGCTTAGCCCCCAGGGAGACCCAGTACTTC.

CDR3 sequence: CASSPIAGGRDEQYF. In nucleotides, the CDR3 is TGTGCCAGCAGTCCCATAGCGGGAGGGCGGGACGAGCAGTACTTC. The V and J genes are TRBV12-3 or TRBV12-4 and TRBJ2-7; 11 bases fit TRBD2. CDR3 length: 15 amino acids. Trimming at V came to 5 bases and at J to 5 bases, leaving 8 bases not matched to a gene.

This clonotype is a singleton in its sample. The V and J genes are TRBV19 and TRBJ1-5; D gene uncertain. In germline, CDR1 is LNHDA, CDR2 SQIVND (reference sequence). This CDR3 spans 13 amino acids. Trimming cost V 4 bases and J 11 bases, with 15 bases left between them. The CDR3 nucleotides read TGTGCCAGTAGTACGTCCTCAACGGTGGCCCAGCATTTT. Encoded protein: CASSTSSTVAQHF.

The chain uses TRBV7-6 and TRBJ2-7, with D possibly matching TRBD1 (6 bases). Trimming removed 5 bases at V and 0 bases at J, with 14 bases between. The CDR3 spans 15 residues. Germline lookup yields CDR1 SGHVS and CDR2 FNYEAQ. In DNA, the CDR3 is TGTGCCAGCAGCCCCAGGACAGTCGGCTCCTACGAGCAGTACTTC. The encoded protein is CASSPRTVGSYEQYF.

This clonotype was counted at least ten times. V usage is TRBV24-1 and J usage is TRBJ1-1; weak D call: TRBD1 (6 bases). V was shortened by 12 bases and J by 1 base, with 14 bases between the two germline ends. Per germline, CDR1 KGHDR and CDR2 SFDVKD. The CDR3 is 13 residues long. CDR3 amino acids: CAVRSGANTEAFF. Written as DNA, the CDR3 is TGTGCCGTGCGGTCAGGGGCGAACACTGAAGCTTTCTTT.

This clonotype was seen at least ten times. This sequence joins TRBV20-1 and TRBJ1-1, with unresolved D. Germline CDR1 DFQATT, CDR2 SNEGSKA (reference sequence). Trimming shortened V by 1 base and J by 3 bases, and 12 bases separated the two germline ends. The CDR3 spans 14 residues. As DNA, the CDR3 is TGCAGTGCTAGAGGGGAACTTTGGGACACTGAAGCTTTCTTT. Amino acids: CSARGELWDTEAFF.

CDR3 protein: CASSPDTRVLDEQYF. As DNA, the CDR3 is TGCGCCAGCAGTCCCGACACTCGGGTTTTGGACGAGCAGTACTTC. The chain has TRBV5-1 and TRBJ2-7; no clear D. This CDR3 has 15 amino acids. Germline CDR1 reads SGHRS; CDR2 reads YFSETQ. V dropped 5 bases and J dropped 5 bases, with 20 bases sitting between them.

This clonotype was observed many times. The chain joins TRBV6-2 or TRBV6-3 to TRBJ1-5; 7 nucleotides agree with TRBD1. This CDR3 region has 13 residues. Trimming cost V 10 bases and J 5 bases; bases outside gene matches: 8. Germline V lookup: CDR1 MNHEY, CDR2 SVGEGT. The CDR3 loop is CATAGQSYQPQHF. The CDR3 DNA is TGTGCCACCGCGGGACAGTCCTATCAGCCCCAGCATTTT.

This clonotype was seen many times. This rearrangement joins TRBV5-5 to TRBJ1-2; TRBD1 agrees at 10 bases. This CDR3 has 13 amino acids. V shed 2 bases and J 7 bases; nucleotides not matched to a gene: 2. Germline lookup yields CDR1 SGHKS and CDR2 YYEKEE (reference sequence). The CDR3 here is CASSLGTGVGYTF. For the CDR3, the DNA is TGTGCCAGCAGCTTAGGGACAGGGGTTGGCTACACCTTC. The full variable domain, with the rest looked up from reference TRBV5-5 and TRBJ1-2, is DAGVTQSPTHLIKTRGQQVTLRCSPISGHKSVSWYQQVLGQGPQFIFQYYEKEERGRGNFPDRFSARQFPNYSSELNVNALLLGDSALYLCASSLGTGVGYTFGSGTRLTVV.

This clonotype was detected many times. The chain couples TRBV6-1 to TRBJ1-5; D may be TRBD1 (6 bases). V was shortened by 6 bases and J by 2 bases, with 11 bases between the two germline ends. Per germline, CDR1 MNHNS and CDR2 SASEGT. The CDR3 contains 14 residues. This CDR3 is CASRAQGGNQPQHF. CDR3 bases: TGTGCCAGCAGAGCACAGGGAGGCAATCAGCCCCAGCATTTT.

This clonotype was seen only a few times. V usage is TRBV19 and J usage is TRBJ2-3; 9 nucleotides agree with TRBD1. J gave up 3 bases and V 5 bases, and 9 bases lay outside the gene matches. Germline V gene data show CDR1 as LNHDA and CDR2 as SQIVND (reference sequence). The CDR3 has 16 amino acids. The CDR3 loop reads CASSLLTGGETDTQYF. The CDR3 DNA follows: TGTGCCAGTAGTCTCCTCACAGGGGGCGAGACAGATACGCAGTATTTT.

This clonotype was counted at least ten times. The rearrangement links TRBV27 to TRBJ2-7; D unclear. The CDR3 is 15 residues long. Looked up from germline, CDR1 is MNHEY and CDR2 is SMNVEV (reference sequence). V shed 8 bases and J shed 0 bases, with 17 bases lying between them. CDR3 residues: CASAPVRTHSYEQYF. CDR3 sequence (DNA): TGTGCCAGCGCGCCGGTTAGGACCCACTCCTACGAGCAGTACTTC.

This clonotype has more than one count but fewer than ten. The chain links TRBV14 to TRBJ2-5, with D perhaps given as TRBD1 or TRBD2 (5 bases each). Germline CDR1 is SGHDN and CDR2 is FVKESK. This CDR3 is 14 amino acids long. The V end was cut by 4 bases, the J end by 13 bases, with 22 bases between. This CDR3 is CASSLHFDYEGPYF. CDR3 coding DNA: TGTGCCAGCAGCCTACACTTCGACTACGAGGGGCCGTACTTC.

This clonotype came up many times. Mismatch with germline at one junction end may stem from a read error. The chain carries TRBV11-1 and TRBJ1-1, with 9 bases that match TRBD1. Germline assignment: CDR1 SGHAT and CDR2 FQDESV (reference sequence). The CDR3 sequence is 16 residues long. In DNA form, the CDR3 reads TGTGCCAGCGGCTTCGACAGGGGGATGGTAAACACTGAAGCTTTCTTT. It yields the protein CASGFDRGMVNTEAFF.

The chain links TRBV7-9 to TRBJ2-3; no clear D gene. The CDR3 runs to 15 residues. Trimming left V 8 bases short and J 1 base short, with 16 bases between. Looked up from germline, CDR1 is SEHNR and CDR2 is FQNEAQ (reference sequence). CDR3 protein: CASARVSRGTDTQYF. CDR3 nucleotide sequence: TGTGCCAGCGCCCGCGTCTCCCGGGGCACAGATACGCAGTATTTT. The whole variable domain, remainder taken from reference TRBV7-9 and TRBJ2-3, is DTGVSQNPRHKITKRGQNVTFRCDPISEHNRLYWYRQTLGQGPEFLTYFQNEAQLEKSRLLSDRFSAERPKGSFSTLEIQRTEQGDSAMYLCASARVSRGTDTQYFGPGTRLTVL.

This clonotype has ten or more counts. The DNA of the CDR3 is TGTGCCAGCAGTCCCAGGACACGGCGGACCAACTACGAGCAGTACTTC. It specifies CASSPRTRRTNYEQYF. The rearrangement links TRBV12-3 or TRBV12-4 to TRBJ2-7, with a weak D call TRBD1 (5 bases). The V end was cut by 5 bases, the J end by 3 bases, with 20 bases between. The CDR3 loop spans 16 amino acids.